This passage covers 6 T cell receptor beta chains from one sample sequenced in a study of spatial heterogeneity in lung cancer. Study-wide results and caveats: Tumor mutation count correlated with how many alpha and beta TCRs expanded intratumorally.

These receptors' antigens are unknown. TCRdb used MiXCR to reprocess the 5' RACE reads, holding one entry per CDR3 protein. The sample consists of roughly 4,500 distinct CDR3 sequences, around 9% of them appearing once. The sample's time point: sample taken at primary tumor resection. Material: lung tumor tissue, obtained at surgery. These receptor sequences come from a male donor with early-stage non-small cell lung cancer.

This clonotype is termed medium-sized (0.01 to 0.1%). For the CDR3, the DNA is TGTGCCAGCAGCTATACGCAGACCCAGTACTTC. Translation: CASSYTQTQYF. V is TRBV7-8 and J is TRBJ2-5; D not resolved. V shed 4 bases and J shed 6 bases, with 6 bases lying between them. Germline loops: CDR1 SGHVS, CDR2 FQNEAQ. This CDR3 has 11 amino acids.

This clonotype has ten or more counts. The CDR3 loop is CASSPRGYSGANVLTF. CDR3 DNA: TGTGCCAGCTCACCACGTGGATACTCTGGGGCCAACGTCCTGACTTTC. The chain combines TRBV18 with TRBJ2-6; no definite D call. CDR1 and CDR2 (germline): KGHSH, LQKENI. Trimming took 1 base from V and 0 from J, leaving 7 bases between them. The CDR3 is 16 residues long.

In its sample, this clonotype was seen many times. The chain carries TRBV30 and TRBJ2-6; D may match TRBD1 or TRBD2 (5 bases each). The CDR3 runs 18 residues. The germline gives CDR1 GTSNPN, CDR2 SVGIG (reference sequence). V lost 3 bases, J lost 0 bases, and 18 bases lay in between. The CDR3 region is CAWSGGHFPNSGANVLTF. CDR3 in DNA: TGTGCCTGGAGCGGAGGACATTTCCCGAACTCTGGGGCCAACGTCCTGACTTTC.

This clonotype was observed many times. The chain couples TRBV14 to TRBJ2-1, with D uncertain. The CDR3 is made up of 13 amino acids. Germline lookup yields CDR1 SGHDN and CDR2 FVKESK. V gave up 1 base and J gave up 2 bases, with 3 bases separating them. The CDR3 coding sequence is TGTGCCAGCAGCCAAGGTCCCTACAATGAGCAGTTCTTC. Translated, it gives CASSQGPYNEQFF. The full variable domain, in which reference TRBV14 and TRBJ2-1 provide the parts outside the CDR3, is EAGVTQFPSHSVIEKGQTVTLRCDPISGHDNLYWYRRVMGKEIKFLLHFVKESKQDESGMPNNRFLAERTGGTYSTLKVQPAELEDSGVYFCASSQGPYNEQFFGPGTRLTVL.

This clonotype is deemed medium-sized. This rearrangement joins TRBV28 to TRBJ1-5; tentative D call: TRBD1 (6 bases). The CDR3 has 14 residues. Trimming left V 5 bases short and J 8 bases short, with 16 bases between. Looked up from germline, CDR1 is MDHEN and CDR2 is SYDVKM. The DNA of the CDR3 is TGTGCCAGCAGTCTCGGGACACGGTCGAAGCCCCAGCATTTT. It translates to CASSLGTRSKPQHF.

This clonotype is labeled medium-sized (0.01 to 0.1%). V and J are TRBV20-1 and TRBJ2-1; D gene ambiguous. Germline V gene lookup returns CDR1 DFQATT and CDR2 SNEGSKA (reference sequence). Trimming removed 4 bases from V and 6 bases from J, with 10 bases in between. The CDR3 runs 12 residues. Written as DNA, the CDR3 is TGCAGTGCTACCCCCCATGTCAATGAGCAGTTCTTC. It encodes CSATPHVNEQFF.